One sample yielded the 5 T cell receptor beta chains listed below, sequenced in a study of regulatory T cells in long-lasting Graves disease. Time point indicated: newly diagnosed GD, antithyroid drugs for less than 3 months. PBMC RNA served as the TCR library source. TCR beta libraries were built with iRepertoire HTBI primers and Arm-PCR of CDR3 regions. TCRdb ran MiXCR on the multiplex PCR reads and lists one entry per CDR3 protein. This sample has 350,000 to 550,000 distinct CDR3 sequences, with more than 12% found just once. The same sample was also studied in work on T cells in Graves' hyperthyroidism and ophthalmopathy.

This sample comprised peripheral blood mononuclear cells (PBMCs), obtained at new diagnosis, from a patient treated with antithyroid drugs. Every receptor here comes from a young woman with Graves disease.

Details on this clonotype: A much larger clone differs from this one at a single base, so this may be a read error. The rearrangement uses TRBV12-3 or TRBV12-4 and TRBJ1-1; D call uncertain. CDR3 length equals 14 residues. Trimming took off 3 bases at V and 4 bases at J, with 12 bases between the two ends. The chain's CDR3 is CASSFGPSGTEAFF. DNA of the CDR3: TGTGCCAGCAGTTTTGGGCCTTCTGGCACTGAAGCTTTCTTT.

The CDR3 region has the DNA TGTGCCAGCAGTCGGACTAGGTGGGGGTATATCACCGGGGAGCTGTTTTTT. Residues: CASSRTRWGYITGELFF. The V gene is TRBV12-3 or TRBV12-4, the J gene TRBJ2-2; TRBD2 aligns across 7 bases. V gave up 5 bases and J gave up 4 bases; unmatched junction bases: 13. This CDR3 contains 17 residues.

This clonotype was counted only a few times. As DNA, the CDR3 is TGTGCCACCAGCCCCGGGACAGGGGACAATGAGCAGTTCTTC. Protein sequence: CATSPGTGDNEQFF. This chain connects TRBV24-1 to TRBJ2-1, with TRBD1 matching over 10 bases. The V segment lost 7 bases and the J segment 5 bases; nucleotides outside the gene matches: 4. Germline CDR1 and CDR2: KGHDR and SFDVKD. The CDR3 totals 14 residues.

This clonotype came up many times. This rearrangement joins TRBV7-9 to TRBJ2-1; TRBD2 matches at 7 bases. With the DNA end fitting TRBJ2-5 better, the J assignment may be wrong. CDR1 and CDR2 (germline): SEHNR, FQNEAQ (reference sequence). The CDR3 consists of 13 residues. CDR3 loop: CASTDGGGETQYF. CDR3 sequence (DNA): TGTGCCAGCACCGACGGGGGAGGGGAGACCCAGTACTTC.

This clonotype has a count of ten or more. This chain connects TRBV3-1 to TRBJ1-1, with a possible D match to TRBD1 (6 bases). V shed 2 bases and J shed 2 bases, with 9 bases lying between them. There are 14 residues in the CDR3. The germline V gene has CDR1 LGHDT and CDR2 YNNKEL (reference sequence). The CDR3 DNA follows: TGTGCCAGCAGCCAACAGGGGTTAAACACTGAAGCTTTCTTT. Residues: CASSQQGLNTEAFF.